The clone carrying this T cell receptor beta chain has a handful of counts. PCR primers comprised 60 Vbeta and 13 Jbeta primers. Assay used: immunoSEQ multiplex PCR; TCRdb lists only in-frame clones, some missing. The table has about 140,000 clones, roughly 80% seen once. CDR3 length: 15 residues. CDR1 and CDR2 from the germline V gene are SQVTM and ANQGSEA. V dropped 0 bases and J dropped 2; count of bases not matched to a gene: 7. These data come from a study of cytomegalovirus exposure and HLA in healthy donors. This TCR was sampled from a female donor in good health and CMV-seronegative. This chain joins TRBV29-1 and TRBJ2-7, with TRBD2 matching over 7 bases. The source material was PBMCs. CDR3: CSVEDGAGEAYEQYF. The CDR3 DNA follows: TGCAGCGTTGAAGATGGGGCGGGAGAGGCCTACGAGCAGTACTTC.